The 24 T cell receptor beta chains listed next were all sequenced from one sample in a study of T cell repertoires in cytomegalovirus infection. MiXCR, run by TCRdb on the reads, gives a single entry per CDR3 protein. The data hold about 830,000 distinct CDR3 sequences, with around a third observed a single time. These receptors are not linked to any known antigen. The sequencing used cultured CD8+ T cells from PBMCs, collected from culture after CMV antigen stimulation. The receptors originated from a human donor in good health (CMV status not recorded). Some clones in this sample may be carry-over from other donors' samples.

This clonotype appeared once. The V and J genes are TRBV20-1 and TRBJ2-5; maybe TRBD2 (7 bases). Germline CDR1 is DFQATT and CDR2 is SNEGSKA (reference sequence). Trimming stripped 1 base from V and 5 bases from J, with 14 bases between. The CDR3 covers 14 residues. CDR3 DNA sequence: TGCAGTGCTAGAGCCAGCGGGACAACTGAGACCCAGTACTTC. Its translation: CSARASGTTETQYF.

This clonotype was seen a few times. The rearrangement joins TRBV7-9 to TRBJ1-5; D is undetermined. This CDR3 has 12 amino acids. The V gene lost 0 bases and the J gene lost 7 bases, with 4 bases spanning the gap. Germline-derived CDR1 and CDR2 are SEHNR and FQNEAQ (reference sequence). CDR3 sequence reads: CASSLATQPQHF. The CDR3 DNA follows: TGTGCCAGCAGCTTAGCGACCCAGCCCCAGCATTTT.

This clonotype occurred a few times. The chain couples TRBV19 to TRBJ1-1; D perhaps matches TRBD1 (5 bases). CDR3 length: 13 amino acids. V was cut by 5 bases and J by 8 bases, with 15 bases left in between. The germline CDR1 and CDR2 sequences are LNHDA and SQIVND (reference sequence). CDR3 sequence (DNA): TGTGCCAGTAGTGCCCTTCCCGCAGGGGAAGCTTTCTTT. This encodes CASSALPAGEAFF. The variable domain in full, completed from reference TRBV19 and TRBJ1-1, reads DGGITQSPKYLFRKEGQNVTLSCEQNLNHDAMYWYRQDPGQGLRLIYYSQIVNDFQKGDIAEGYSVSREKKESFPLTVTSAQKNPTAFYLCASSALPAGEAFFGQGTRLTVV.

This chain joins TRBV29-1 and TRBJ2-1; the match to TRBD2 covers 12 bases. Germline V lookup: CDR1 SQVTM, CDR2 ANQGSEA. This CDR3 comprises 17 residues. The V and J ends lost 3 bases and 4 bases, in that order; junction bases with no gene match: 10. The CDR3 DNA follows: TGCAGCGTTGAGGGCCCGCTAGCGGGGGGGATATACAATGAGCAGTTCTTC. Translated, it gives CSVEGPLAGGIYNEQFF.

This clonotype showed up just once. The rearrangement uses TRBV6-6 and TRBJ1-2, with 7 bases matching TRBD1. The CDR3 length is 15 residues. CDR1 MNHNY and CDR2 SVGAGI come from the germline V gene (reference sequence). Unmatched junction bases numbered 9, after V lost 2 bases and J lost 6 bases. Here the CDR3 DNA reads TGTGCCAGCAGTTACGGACAGGCCACGAAAAATGGCTACACCTTC. It specifies CASSYGQATKNGYTF.

The chain recombines TRBV27 with TRBJ2-1; D perhaps matches TRBD2 (5 bases). Germline V lookup: CDR1 MNHEY, CDR2 SMNVEV (reference sequence). The V and J ends lost 2 bases and 5 bases respectively, with 13 bases between them. The CDR3 sequence is 15 residues long. In nucleotides, the CDR3 is TGTGCCAGCAGTTTAGGAAGCTCCGGGAACAATGAGCAGTTCTTC. Its translation is CASSLGSSGNNEQFF.

This chain uses TRBV15 with TRBJ2-7; weak D call: TRBD1 (5 bases). The CDR3 is 15 amino acids. Germline values: CDR1 LNHNV, CDR2 YYDKDF (reference sequence). Between the trimmed V and J ends, which lost 1 base and 3 bases, there was a span of 13 bases. The CDR3 reads CATSRAGAKNYEQYF. Here the CDR3 DNA reads TGTGCCACCAGCAGAGCTGGGGCTAAGAACTACGAGCAGTACTTC.

This chain joins TRBV6-1 and TRBJ2-7, with D uncertain. The CDR3 is made up of 14 amino acids. V lost 5 bases, J lost 1 base, and 12 bases lay in between. Germline V gene data show CDR1 as MNHNS and CDR2 as SASEGT. CDR3 coding DNA: TGTGCCAGCAGTCTCCTACTTGGGTCCTACGAGCAGTACTTC. Amino acids: CASSLLLGSYEQYF.

The chain uses TRBV28 and TRBJ2-1, with TRBD2 identical over 8 bases. The CDR3 consists of 18 residues. Germline V gives CDR1 MDHEN, CDR2 SYDVKM. Germline trimming cut 3 bases from V and 3 bases from J; bases unmatched to any gene: 13. The CDR3 protein is CASSFPSAGGPIYNEQFF. In nucleotides, the CDR3 is TGTGCCAGCAGTTTCCCCTCGGCGGGGGGACCGATCTACAATGAGCAGTTCTTC.

Only a few counts were recorded for this clonotype. The chain couples TRBV6-5 to TRBJ2-1; a possible D gene is TRBD1 (5 bases). Germline CDR1 reads MNHEY; CDR2 reads SVGAGI. V shed 7 bases and J shed 5 bases, with 12 bases lying between them. The CDR3 totals 13 residues. CDR3 sequence reads: CASTVAGHNEQFF. CDR3 DNA sequence: TGTGCCAGCACCGTAGCAGGGCACAATGAGCAGTTCTTC.

J is TRBJ2-5 and V is TRBV11-2; the match to TRBD1 covers 7 bases. J gave up 5 bases and V 6 bases, and 9 bases lay outside the gene matches. CDR1 and CDR2 from the germline V gene are SGHAT and FQNNGV. This CDR3 has 14 residues. CDR3: CASRRGGAQETQYF. CDR3 coding DNA: TGTGCCAGCAGGCGAGGGGGCGCACAGGAGACCCAGTACTTC.

Note on this clonotype: With a much larger clone just one base away, this may be a read error. J is TRBJ2-1 and V is TRBV11-3; weak D call: TRBD1 (6 bases). Trimming stripped 4 bases from V and 5 bases from J, with 9 bases between. Germline CDR1 SGHNT, CDR2 YENEEA. The CDR3 sequence is 13 residues long. DNA of the CDR3: TGTGCCAGCAGCTCCCGGACAGACAATGAGCAGTTCTTC. This codes for CASSSRTDNEQFF.

On this clonotype itself: At one boundary the junction diverges from the germline segment, which might be a read error. This rearrangement joins TRBV28 to TRBJ1-4, with unresolved D. CDR3 length: 15 amino acids. CDR1 and CDR2 from the germline V gene are MDHEN and SYDVKM. The CDR3 protein is CANSLSGGVGEKLFF. In DNA, the CDR3 is TGTGCCAACAGTTTATCCGGTGGGGTTGGTGAAAAACTGTTTTTT.

This chain joins TRBV9 and TRBJ2-1, with 7 bases matching TRBD1. The V gene end was trimmed by 3 bases and the J gene end by 4 bases; junction bases not matched to a gene: 4. Germline V gene lookup returns CDR1 SGDLS and CDR2 YYNGEE. CDR3 length equals 14 residues. The CDR3 protein is CASSEGAGYNEQFF. The CDR3, as DNA: TGTGCCAGCAGCGAGGGGGCAGGTTACAATGAGCAGTTCTTC.

The rearrangement joins TRBV6-1 to TRBJ1-5; TRBD1 matches at 7 bases. V was pared by 2 bases and J by 5 bases, with 9 bases of the junction left unmatched. CDR3 length equals 16 residues. The germline V gene has CDR1 MNHNS and CDR2 SASEGT. The CDR3 region is CASSEPPGGGHQPQHF. The CDR3 nucleotides are TGTGCCAGCAGTGAACCCCCAGGGGGGGGGCATCAGCCCCAGCATTTT.

The rearrangement joins TRBV27 to TRBJ1-2, with D perhaps matching TRBD1 (6 bases). V lost 5 bases to trimming and J lost 2 bases, with 15 bases between them. CDR1 MNHEY and CDR2 SMNVEV come from the germline V gene (reference sequence). This CDR3 contains 15 residues. CDR3 coding DNA: TGTGCCAGCAGTGTTTCCGACAGGTTGAACTATGGCTACACCTTC. Residues: CASSVSDRLNYGYTF.

The DNA for the CDR3 is TGTGCCAGCGGGACCACAGGGGGAAATGAGCAGTTCTTC. Translating it yields CASGTTGGNEQFF. This chain uses TRBV6-5 with TRBJ2-1; 8 bases fit TRBD1. V trimming: 8 bases; J trimming: 7 bases; junction bases outside the gene matches: 7. The CDR3 runs 13 residues. CDR1 and CDR2 (germline): MNHEY, SVGAGI.

This clonotype was seen a handful of times. The chain carries TRBV10-2 and TRBJ2-5; D possibly matches TRBD1 or TRBD2 (5 bases each). This CDR3 has 12 residues. Germline CDR1 WSHSY, CDR2 SAAADI. The V gene lost 2 bases and the J gene lost 13 bases, with 14 bases spanning the gap. CDR3 DNA sequence: TGCGCCAGCAGTGAGAGGGACCTTCCCGGGTACTTC. It codes for CASSERDLPGYF.

V is TRBV24-1 and J is TRBJ2-1; D remains ambiguous. V lost 4 bases and J 5 bases, leaving 5 bases between the germline ends. The CDR3 has 12 amino acids. Germline CDR1 KGHDR, CDR2 SFDVKD. The CDR3 nucleotides read TGTGCCACCAGTGACCCCGACAATGAGCAGTTCTTC. It specifies CATSDPDNEQFF.

This clonotype turned up a few times. The chain joins TRBV6-4 to TRBJ1-2; D ambiguous. V was shortened by 4 bases and J by 1 base, with 7 bases between the two germline ends. The CDR3 is 13 residues long. In germline, CDR1 is MRHNA, CDR2 SNTAGT. The CDR3 reads CASSAWGNYGYTF. CDR3 nucleotides: TGTGCCAGCAGTGCTTGGGGTAACTATGGCTACACCTTC.

This clonotype was seen a handful of times. The chain employs TRBV7-9 and TRBJ2-5; D perhaps matches TRBD1 (6 bases). Germline V gene data show CDR1 as SEHNR and CDR2 as FQNEAQ (reference sequence). Trimming pared 4 bases from V and 1 base from J, leaving 16 bases between. This CDR3 is built from 16 residues. CDR3 protein: CASSSFRGQIQETQYF. Here the CDR3 DNA reads TGTGCCAGCAGCTCCTTCAGGGGACAAATCCAAGAGACCCAGTACTTC.

The gene calls are TRBV27 and TRBJ1-1, with 10 bases aligning to TRBD1. The CDR3 extends over 12 amino acids. V dropped 7 bases and J dropped 11; count of bases not matched to a gene: 7. Per the germline V gene, CDR1 is MNHEY and CDR2 is SMNVEV (reference sequence). The CDR3 region is CASTDRGRFAFF. The CDR3 DNA reads as TGTGCCAGCACTGACAGGGGGCGTTTCGCTTTCTTT.

As for this clonotype: The junction does not match germline at one end; this may be a read error. V and J are TRBV12-5 and TRBJ2-7, with D perhaps matching TRBD2 (5 bases). The CDR3 contains 14 residues. Looked up from germline, CDR1 is LGHNT and CDR2 is FRNRAP. The CDR3 here is CASGLGGASYERYF. CDR3 DNA sequence: TGTGCTAGTGGTTTGGGGGGAGCCTCCTACGAGCGGTACTTC. The full variable domain, in which reference TRBV12-5 and TRBJ2-7 provide the parts outside the CDR3, is DARVTQTPRHKVTEMGQEVTMRCQPILGHNTVFWYRQTMMQGLELLAYFRNRAPLDDSGMPKDRFSAEMPDATLATLKIQPSEPRDSAVYFCASGLGGASYERYFGPGTRLTVT.

The J gene is TRBJ1-1, the V gene TRBV5-5; 7 bases match TRBD1. The CDR3 consists of 14 residues. The V gene's germline CDR1 is SGHKS and CDR2 YYEKEE (reference sequence). Losses at the gene ends were 0 bases for V and 4 bases for J; bases not matched to a gene: 3. In DNA, the CDR3 is TGTGCCAGCAGCTTGGGTTGGGACAGCACTGAAGCTTTCTTT. It codes for CASSLGWDSTEAFF. Based on the CDR3 plus reference TRBV5-5 and TRBJ1-1, the full variable domain is DAGVTQSPTHLIKTRGQQVTLRCSPISGHKSVSWYQQVLGQGPQFIFQYYEKEERGRGNFPDRFSARQFPNYSSELNVNALLLGDSALYLCASSLGWDSTEAFFGQGTRLTVV.